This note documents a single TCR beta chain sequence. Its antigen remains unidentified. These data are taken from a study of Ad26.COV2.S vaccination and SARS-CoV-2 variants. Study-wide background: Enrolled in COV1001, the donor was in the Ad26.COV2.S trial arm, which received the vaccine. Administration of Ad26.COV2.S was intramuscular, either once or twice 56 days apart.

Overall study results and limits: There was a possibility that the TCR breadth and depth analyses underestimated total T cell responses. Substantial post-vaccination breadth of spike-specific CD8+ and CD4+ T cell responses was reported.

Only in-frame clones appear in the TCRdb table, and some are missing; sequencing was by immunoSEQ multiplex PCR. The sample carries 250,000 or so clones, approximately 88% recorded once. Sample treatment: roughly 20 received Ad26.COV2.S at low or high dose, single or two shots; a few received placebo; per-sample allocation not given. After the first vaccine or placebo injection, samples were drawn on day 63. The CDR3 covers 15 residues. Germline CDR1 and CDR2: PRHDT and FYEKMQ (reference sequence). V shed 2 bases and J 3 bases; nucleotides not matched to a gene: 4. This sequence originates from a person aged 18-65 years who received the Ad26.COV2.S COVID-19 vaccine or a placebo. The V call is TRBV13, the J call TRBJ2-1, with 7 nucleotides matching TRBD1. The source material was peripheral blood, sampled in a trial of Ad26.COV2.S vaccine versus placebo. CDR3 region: CASSLQGVVYNEQFF. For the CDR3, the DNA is TGTGCCAGCAGCTTACAGGGGGTTGTCTACAATGAGCAGTTCTTC.